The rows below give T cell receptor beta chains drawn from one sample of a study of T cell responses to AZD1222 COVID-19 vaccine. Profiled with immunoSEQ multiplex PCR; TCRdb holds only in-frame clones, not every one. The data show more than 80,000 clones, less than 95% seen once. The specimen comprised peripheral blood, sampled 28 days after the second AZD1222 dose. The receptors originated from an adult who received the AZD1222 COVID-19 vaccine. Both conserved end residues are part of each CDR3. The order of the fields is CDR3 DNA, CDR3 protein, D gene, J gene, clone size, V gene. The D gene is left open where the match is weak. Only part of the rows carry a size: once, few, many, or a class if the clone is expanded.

CDR3 DNA: TGCGCCAGTAGTATTCAGGATCAAGAGACCCAGTACTTC
CDR3 protein: CASSIQDQETQYF
D gene: .
J gene: TRBJ2-5
clone size: .
V gene: TRBV19

CDR3 DNA: TGTGCCAGCAGTCTTATCCGGTCACTAGCGGGCCCCTACGAGCAGTACTTC
CDR3 protein: CASSLIRSLAGPYEQYF
D gene: TRBD2
J gene: TRBJ2-7
clone size: .
V gene: TRBV27

CDR3 DNA: TGTGCCAGCAGCTTAGCCCCGACTAGCGGGGGGGGCAATGAGCAGTTCTTC
CDR3 protein: CASSLAPTSGGGNEQFF
D gene: TRBD2
J gene: TRBJ2-1
clone size: .
V gene: TRBV11-2

CDR3 DNA: TGTGCCAGTAGTATGGGACAGGGGGCTGCCTCACCCCTCCACTTT
CDR3 protein: CASSMGQGAASPLHF
D gene: TRBD1
J gene: TRBJ1-6
clone size: once
V gene: TRBV19

CDR3 DNA: TGTGCCAGCAGTGACCCGACCGGGGAGGGGTATGGCTACACCTTC
CDR3 protein: CASSDPTGEGYGYTF
D gene: .
J gene: TRBJ1-2
clone size: .
V gene: TRBV25-1

CDR3 DNA: TGTGCCAGCACCTTTAGGCAGGTAGAGGCCCAGTACTTC
CDR3 protein: CASTFRQVEAQYF
D gene: .
J gene: TRBJ2-5
clone size: .
V gene: TRBV7-2

CDR3 DNA: TGTGCCAGCAGAGGTAGTCCCCTCTATGGCTACACCTTC
CDR3 protein: CASRGSPLYGYTF
D gene: .
J gene: TRBJ1-2
clone size: once
V gene: TRBV27

CDR3 DNA: TGTGCCAGCAGCTTAGTTGACAGTAATTCACCCCTCCACTTT
CDR3 protein: CASSLVDSNSPLHF
D gene: .
J gene: TRBJ1-6
clone size: .
V gene: TRBV7-8

CDR3 DNA: TGTGCCAGCTGTTACACGGGCGCCTACGAGCAGTACTTC
CDR3 protein: CASCYTGAYEQYF
D gene: .
J gene: TRBJ2-7
clone size: .
V gene: TRBV6-2/TRBV6-3

CDR3 DNA: TGTGCCAGCAGCCGAGACGTGGCGGAAGTACCCCTTGGCTACACCTTC
CDR3 protein: CASSRDVAEVPLGYTF
D gene: .
J gene: TRBJ1-2
clone size: .
V gene: TRBV14

CDR3 DNA: TGTGCCAGCGTTTTACAGGGGGCCGGCGCAGATACGCAGTATTTT
CDR3 protein: CASVLQGAGADTQYF
D gene: TRBD1
J gene: TRBJ2-3
clone size: .
V gene: TRBV27

CDR3 DNA: TGCGCCAGCAGCCACGCTCGGGACTCCTTAGATACGCAGTATTTT
CDR3 protein: CASSHARDSLDTQYF
D gene: .
J gene: TRBJ2-3
clone size: .
V gene: TRBV4-3

CDR3 DNA: TGTGCCACATTGGGATTAGGGGAGCTGTTTTTT
CDR3 protein: CATLGLGELFF
D gene: .
J gene: TRBJ2-2
clone size: .
V gene: TRBV2

CDR3 DNA: TGTGCCAGCAAGTTCGGCATGAACACTGAAGCTTTCTTT
CDR3 protein: CASKFGMNTEAFF
D gene: .
J gene: TRBJ1-1
clone size: .
V gene: TRBV6-5

CDR3 DNA: TGTGCCACCAGTGATTTGCAAAGGGACAGGGGCACAGATACGCAGTATTTT
CDR3 protein: CATSDLQRDRGTDTQYF
D gene: TRBD1
J gene: TRBJ2-3
clone size: .
V gene: TRBV24-1

CDR3 DNA: TGTGCCAGCAGATCGCCGCGAAGCTCTGGGGCCAACGTCCTGACTTTC
CDR3 protein: CASRSPRSSGANVLTF
D gene: .
J gene: TRBJ2-6
clone size: .
V gene: TRBV7-3

CDR3 DNA: TGTGCCAGCAGCTTGGTTCTGGGGGTTGGAAACACCATATATTTT
CDR3 protein: CASSLVLGVGNTIYF
D gene: .
J gene: TRBJ1-3
clone size: .
V gene: TRBV5-5

CDR3 DNA: TGTGCCAGCAGCTTGTCAACGTTGAACACTGAAGCTTTCTTT
CDR3 protein: CASSLSTLNTEAFF
D gene: .
J gene: TRBJ1-1
clone size: .
V gene: TRBV11-2

CDR3 DNA: TGCGCCAGCAGCCAGGGTCTTACAGGGGCGGTCACTGAAGCTTTCTTT
CDR3 protein: CASSQGLTGAVTEAFF
D gene: TRBD1
J gene: TRBJ1-1
clone size: once
V gene: TRBV4-3

CDR3 DNA: TGTGCCAGCAGCCAAGGTGGCACCATATATTTT
CDR3 protein: CASSQGGTIYF
D gene: .
J gene: TRBJ1-3
clone size: .
V gene: TRBV6-2/TRBV6-3

CDR3 DNA: TGTGCCAGCTCACCCTCCATCCCCAGAAGCTACGAGCAGTACTTC
CDR3 protein: CASSPSIPRSYEQYF
D gene: .
J gene: TRBJ2-7
clone size: .
V gene: TRBV18

CDR3 DNA: TGTGCCAGCAGCGCCATCGGCGATCTGGGTAGTATCTATGGCTACACCTTC
CDR3 protein: CASSAIGDLGSIYGYTF
D gene: .
J gene: TRBJ1-2
clone size: once
V gene: TRBV3-1/TRBV3-2

CDR3 DNA: TGTGCCAGCAGCTTGGGGACAGGGGGGGAACTAGCCAAAAACATTCAGTACTTC
CDR3 protein: CASSLGTGGELAKNIQYF
D gene: TRBD1
J gene: TRBJ2-4
clone size: once
V gene: TRBV5-4

CDR3 DNA: TGTGCCAGCAGTGAAGCGGGGGACTATGGCTACACCTTC
CDR3 protein: CASSEAGDYGYTF
D gene: .
J gene: TRBJ1-2
clone size: .
V gene: TRBV6-1

CDR3 DNA: TGTGCCAGCAGCACCGTCTCTGGCCCTGGAAACACCATATATTTT
CDR3 protein: CASSTVSGPGNTIYF
D gene: .
J gene: TRBJ1-3
clone size: .
V gene: TRBV7-2

CDR3 DNA: TGTGCCAGCAGTTTAACAGGGAGTGATGAGCAGTTCTTC
CDR3 protein: CASSLTGSDEQFF
D gene: .
J gene: TRBJ2-1
clone size: .
V gene: TRBV12-3/TRBV12-4

CDR3 DNA: TGTGCCAGCAGCCTGGATGGGGACTATGGCTACACCTTC
CDR3 protein: CASSLDGDYGYTF
D gene: .
J gene: TRBJ1-2
clone size: .
V gene: TRBV12-3/TRBV12-4

CDR3 DNA: TGCGCCAGCAGCAGGACAGGGGGAAGTGAAAAACTGTTTTTT
CDR3 protein: CASSRTGGSEKLFF
D gene: TRBD1
J gene: TRBJ1-4
clone size: .
V gene: TRBV5-1

CDR3 DNA: TGTGCCAGCAGCTCTCCCCGGGACGGAGCCTACGAGCAGTACTTC
CDR3 protein: CASSSPRDGAYEQYF
D gene: .
J gene: TRBJ2-7
clone size: .
V gene: TRBV6-5

CDR3 DNA: TGTGCCAGCAGCCCATCTTCGACGCAGGGCTACACCTTC
CDR3 protein: CASSPSSTQGYTF
D gene: .
J gene: TRBJ1-2
clone size: .
V gene: TRBV5-6

CDR3 DNA: TGTGCCAGCAGCTTTGGGCACAGGGGCTATGGCTACACCTTC
CDR3 protein: CASSFGHRGYGYTF
D gene: TRBD1
J gene: TRBJ1-2
clone size: .
V gene: TRBV7-2

CDR3 DNA: TGCGCCAGCAGCCAAGAACCCAGGACAGGGGGCGGGATTCAGCCCCAGCATTTT
CDR3 protein: CASSQEPRTGGGIQPQHF
D gene: TRBD1
J gene: TRBJ1-5
clone size: .
V gene: TRBV4-3

CDR3 DNA: TGTGCCAGCAGTGAGGGTCGGCAGGCAGATACGCAGTATTTT
CDR3 protein: CASSEGRQADTQYF
D gene: .
J gene: TRBJ2-3
clone size: .
V gene: TRBV6-4

CDR3 DNA: TGTGCCAGCAGCCGGGACAGGGAGGCTGGCTACACCTTC
CDR3 protein: CASSRDREAGYTF
D gene: TRBD1
J gene: TRBJ1-2
clone size: .
V gene: TRBV5-5

CDR3 DNA: TGTGCCATCAGTGAACCTAGCGACTCCTACAATGAGCAGTTCTTC
CDR3 protein: CAISEPSDSYNEQFF
D gene: .
J gene: TRBJ2-1
clone size: .
V gene: TRBV10-3

CDR3 DNA: TGTGCCAGCAGGGGCGGGGAGGCCAAAAACATTCAGTACTTC
CDR3 protein: CASRGGEAKNIQYF
D gene: .
J gene: TRBJ2-4
clone size: .
V gene: TRBV5-6

CDR3 DNA: TGCGCCAGCAGCTCCCCCGGGTGGGACACCATATATTTT
CDR3 protein: CASSSPGWDTIYF
D gene: .
J gene: TRBJ1-3
clone size: .
V gene: TRBV5-1

CDR3 DNA: TGTGCCAGCAGCCCCCCAGGGCAGGGTGGCCGCACAGATACGCAGTATTTT
CDR3 protein: CASSPPGQGGRTDTQYF
D gene: .
J gene: TRBJ2-3
clone size: .
V gene: TRBV9

CDR3 DNA: TGTGCCAGTAGTACAGGGAGCTCCTACGAGCAGTACTTC
CDR3 protein: CASSTGSSYEQYF
D gene: .
J gene: TRBJ2-7
clone size: .
V gene: TRBV19

CDR3 DNA: TGTGCCACCAGTGAAGACTCGACGGGCCGGGAGCTGTTTTTT
CDR3 protein: CATSEDSTGRELFF
D gene: .
J gene: TRBJ2-2
clone size: once
V gene: TRBV24-1

CDR3 DNA: TGTGCCAGCAGTTACTCTGCGGACACCGAGCAGTACTTC
CDR3 protein: CASSYSADTEQYF
D gene: .
J gene: TRBJ2-7
clone size: .
V gene: TRBV6-5

CDR3 DNA: TGTGCCAGCTCGCGGGACCCCCTGTCTGGAAACACCATATATTTT
CDR3 protein: CASSRDPLSGNTIYF
D gene: .
J gene: TRBJ1-3
clone size: .
V gene: TRBV18

CDR3 DNA: TGTGCCAGCACAGCGGCACAAGAGACCCAGTACTTC
CDR3 protein: CASTAAQETQYF
D gene: .
J gene: TRBJ2-5
clone size: .
V gene: TRBV7-9

CDR3 DNA: TGTGCCAGCAGCTTAGCCCTAAATCTGATACAGGCTAGCACAGATACGCAGTATTTT
CDR3 protein: CASSLALNLIQASTDTQYF
D gene: .
J gene: TRBJ2-3
clone size: .
V gene: TRBV7-6

CDR3 DNA: TGCGCCAGCAGCCACCCGAGGGCGGGGGCCGTGGCCGGGGAGCTGTTTTTT
CDR3 protein: CASSHPRAGAVAGELFF
D gene: .
J gene: TRBJ2-2
clone size: .
V gene: TRBV4-3

CDR3 DNA: TGTGCCAGCAGGGCGGGGACAGGGGGCGCCGGGGAGCTGTTTTTT
CDR3 protein: CASRAGTGGAGELFF
D gene: TRBD1
J gene: TRBJ2-2
clone size: .
V gene: TRBV5-5

CDR3 DNA: TGCAGCGCCAGCAGGGCCAGGACTGAAGCTTTCTTT
CDR3 protein: CSASRARTEAFF
D gene: .
J gene: TRBJ1-1
clone size: .
V gene: TRBV29-1

CDR3 DNA: TGTGCCAGCAGCACCTCCTCGGGGGGCGGCTATGGCTACACCTTC
CDR3 protein: CASSTSSGGGYGYTF
D gene: .
J gene: TRBJ1-2
clone size: .
V gene: TRBV11-1

CDR3 DNA: TGTGCCAGCAGTGAACAGGGAGGAGACACTGAAGCTTTCTTT
CDR3 protein: CASSEQGGDTEAFF
D gene: .
J gene: TRBJ1-1
clone size: .
V gene: TRBV2

CDR3 DNA: TGCGCCAGCAGCCAAGACGCAGGTACGGCCGGGGAGCTGTTTTTT
CDR3 protein: CASSQDAGTAGELFF
D gene: .
J gene: TRBJ2-2
clone size: .
V gene: TRBV4-3

CDR3 DNA: TGTGCCAGCAGTTTAAAGTCCAGCTATGGCTACACCTTC
CDR3 protein: CASSLKSSYGYTF
D gene: .
J gene: TRBJ1-2
clone size: .
V gene: TRBV28

CDR3 DNA: TGCGCCAGCAGCTCGGGTGTCTCACAGGGTTTCGGGGAGCTGTTTTTT
CDR3 protein: CASSSGVSQGFGELFF
D gene: .
J gene: TRBJ2-2
clone size: .
V gene: TRBV5-1

CDR3 DNA: TGCGCCAGCAGCTTGAGCAGGAACACCGGGGAGCTGTTTTTT
CDR3 protein: CASSLSRNTGELFF
D gene: .
J gene: TRBJ2-2
clone size: .
V gene: TRBV5-1

CDR3 DNA: TGTGCCACCAGCAGAGTTCAGGGCTACGAGCAGTACTTC
CDR3 protein: CATSRVQGYEQYF
D gene: .
J gene: TRBJ2-7
clone size: few
V gene: TRBV15

CDR3 DNA: TGTGCCAGCAGCGGACCGGGACAGAACACCGGGGAGCTGTTTTTT
CDR3 protein: CASSGPGQNTGELFF
D gene: .
J gene: TRBJ2-2
clone size: .
V gene: TRBV9

CDR3 DNA: TGTGCCAGCAGCTTAACGGCAGATCGGGAGCTGTTTTTT
CDR3 protein: CASSLTADRELFF
D gene: .
J gene: TRBJ2-2
clone size: .
V gene: TRBV7-3